This T cell receptor (beta chain) is from a study of cytomegalovirus exposure and HLA in healthy donors. Whole-study findings and limits: According to an earlier analysis, most TCR beta V segments yielded productive rearrangements about 87% or about 30% of the time.

Vbeta (60) and Jbeta (13) primers were used in the PCR. The assay was immunoSEQ multiplex PCR, and TCRdb's table has in-frame clones only and misses some. The data contain approximately 150,000 clones, over 70% of them singletons. About this clone: Its target is unknown.

The sample consisted of PBMCs. The clonotype comes from a male donor in good health and CMV-seropositive.

CDR3 loop: CASSPHPSHRDRGWEQYF. The CDR3 DNA reads as TGTGCCAGCAGCCCACACCCGAGCCACCGGGACAGAGGATGGGAGCAGTACTTC. The gene calls are TRBV13 and TRBJ2-7; the match to TRBD1 covers 7 bases. The CDR3 runs 18 residues. The germline V gene has CDR1 PRHDT and CDR2 FYEKMQ (reference sequence). After removal of 5 bases from V and 7 bases from J, the junction contained 23 bases not matched to a gene.